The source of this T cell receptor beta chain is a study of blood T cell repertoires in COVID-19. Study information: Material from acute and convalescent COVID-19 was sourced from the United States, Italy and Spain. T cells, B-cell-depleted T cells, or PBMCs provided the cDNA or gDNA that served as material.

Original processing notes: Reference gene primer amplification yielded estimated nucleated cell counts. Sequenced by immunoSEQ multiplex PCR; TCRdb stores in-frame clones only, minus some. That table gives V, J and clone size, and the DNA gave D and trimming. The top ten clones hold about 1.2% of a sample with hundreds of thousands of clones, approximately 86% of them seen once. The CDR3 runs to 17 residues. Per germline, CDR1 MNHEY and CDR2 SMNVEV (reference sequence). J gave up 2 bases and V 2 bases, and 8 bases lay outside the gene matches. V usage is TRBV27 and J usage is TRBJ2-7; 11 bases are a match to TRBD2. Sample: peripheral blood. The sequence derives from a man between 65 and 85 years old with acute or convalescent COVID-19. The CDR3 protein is CASSLRHRLAGTYEQYF. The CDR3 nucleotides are TGTGCCAGCAGTTTACGACACAGACTAGCGGGGACCTACGAGCAGTACTTC.